This T cell receptor (beta chain) emerged from a study of metastatic and nonmetastatic thyroid tumors. Until they underwent thyroid surgery, no patient had received any treatment. TCRdb reanalyzed the PCR reads via MiXCR. The data hold roughly 20,000 clones, with 27% observed a single time. The sample holds a few counts of this clone. The junction shows a germline mismatch at one end, possibly a read error. This CDR3 spans 12 amino acids. The material sequenced was blood. The rearrangement joins TRBV12-3 or TRBV12-4 to TRBJ1-1, with a weak D call TRBD1 (5 bases). The source of this sequence is a female donor with papillary thyroid cancer or a benign thyroid nodule (not recorded which). Some clones in this sample may be carry-over from other donors' samples. For the CDR3, the DNA is TGTGACAGCAGACGGACAAGCACTGAAGCTTTCTTT. As protein: CDSRRTSTEAFF.